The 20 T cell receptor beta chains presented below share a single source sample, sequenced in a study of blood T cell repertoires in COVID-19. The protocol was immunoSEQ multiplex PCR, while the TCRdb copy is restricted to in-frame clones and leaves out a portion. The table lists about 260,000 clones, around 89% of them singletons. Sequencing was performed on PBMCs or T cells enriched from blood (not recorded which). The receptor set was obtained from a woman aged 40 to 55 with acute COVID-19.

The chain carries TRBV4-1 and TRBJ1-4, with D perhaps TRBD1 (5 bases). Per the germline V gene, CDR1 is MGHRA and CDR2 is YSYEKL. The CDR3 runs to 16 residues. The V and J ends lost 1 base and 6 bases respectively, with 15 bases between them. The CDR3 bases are TGCGCCAGCAGCCAAGGAACGGACACAGTATATGAAAAACTGTTTTTT. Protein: CASSQGTDTVYEKLFF.

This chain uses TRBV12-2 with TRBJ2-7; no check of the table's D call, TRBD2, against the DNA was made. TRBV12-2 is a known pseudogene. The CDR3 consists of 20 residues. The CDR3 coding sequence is TGTGCAAGTCGCTTAGGCCCTTACCAAGCGGGAGACTGCTGTTTGTTCGAGCAGTACGTC. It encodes CASRLGPYQAGDCCLFEQYV.

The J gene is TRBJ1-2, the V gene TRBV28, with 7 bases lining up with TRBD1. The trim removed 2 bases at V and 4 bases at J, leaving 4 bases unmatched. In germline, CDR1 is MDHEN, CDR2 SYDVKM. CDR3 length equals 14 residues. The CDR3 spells CASSLLTGVYGYTF. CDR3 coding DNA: TGTGCCAGCAGTTTACTTACAGGGGTCTATGGCTACACCTTC.

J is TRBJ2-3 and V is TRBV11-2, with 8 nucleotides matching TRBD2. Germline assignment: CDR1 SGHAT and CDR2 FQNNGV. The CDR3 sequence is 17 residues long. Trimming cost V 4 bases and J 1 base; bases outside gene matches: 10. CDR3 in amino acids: CASSSLKRERGTDTQYF. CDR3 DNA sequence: TGTGCCAGCAGCTCTCTAAAGCGGGAGCGAGGCACAGATACGCAGTATTTT.

The CDR3 spells CASSSGPSYNEQFF. Here the CDR3 DNA reads TGCGCCAGCAGCAGCGGACCCTCCTACAATGAGCAGTTCTTC. The J gene is TRBJ2-1, the V gene TRBV5-1, with D maybe TRBD2 (5 bases). V shed 4 bases and J shed 0 bases, with 8 bases lying between them. The CDR3 totals 14 residues. CDR1 and CDR2 from the germline V gene are SGHRS and YFSETQ.

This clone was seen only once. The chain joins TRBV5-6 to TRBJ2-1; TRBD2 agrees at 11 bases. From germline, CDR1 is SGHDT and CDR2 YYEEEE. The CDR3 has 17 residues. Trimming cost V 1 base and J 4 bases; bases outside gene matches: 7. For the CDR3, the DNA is TGTGCCAGCAGCTTGTTCACTAGCGGGAGTTATTACAATGAGCAGTTCTTC. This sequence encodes CASSLFTSGSYYNEQFF. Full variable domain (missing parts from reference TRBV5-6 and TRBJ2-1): DAGVTQSPTHLIKTRGQQVTLRCSPKSGHDTVSWYQQALGQGPQFIFQYYEEEERQRGNFPDRFSGHQFPNYSSELNVNALLLGDSALYLCASSLFTSGSYYNEQFFGPGTRLTVL.

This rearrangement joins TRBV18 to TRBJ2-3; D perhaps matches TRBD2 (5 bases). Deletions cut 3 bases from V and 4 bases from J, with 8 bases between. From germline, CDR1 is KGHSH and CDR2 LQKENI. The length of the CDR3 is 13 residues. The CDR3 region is CASSPRASDTQYF. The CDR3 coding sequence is TGTGCCAGCTCACCGCGGGCCTCAGATACGCAGTATTTT. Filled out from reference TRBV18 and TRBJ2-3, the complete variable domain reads NAGVMQNPRHLVRRRGQEARLRCSPMKGHSHVYWYRQLPEEGLKFMVYLQKENIIDESGMPKERFSAEFPKEGPSILRIQQVVRGDSAAYFCASSPRASDTQYFGPGTRLTVL.

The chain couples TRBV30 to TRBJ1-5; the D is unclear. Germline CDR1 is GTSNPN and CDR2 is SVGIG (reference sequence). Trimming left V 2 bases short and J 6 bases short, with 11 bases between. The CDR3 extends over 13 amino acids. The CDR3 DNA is TGTGCCTGGAGTATCGGGGAACTTCAGCCCCAGCATTTT. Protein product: CAWSIGELQPQHF.

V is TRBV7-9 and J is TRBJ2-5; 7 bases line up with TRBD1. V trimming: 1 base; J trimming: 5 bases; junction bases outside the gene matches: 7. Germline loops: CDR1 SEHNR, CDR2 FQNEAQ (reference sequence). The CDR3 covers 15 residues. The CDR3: CASSLDDRVVETQYF. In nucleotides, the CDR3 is TGTGCCAGCAGCTTAGATGACAGGGTGGTTGAGACCCAGTACTTC.

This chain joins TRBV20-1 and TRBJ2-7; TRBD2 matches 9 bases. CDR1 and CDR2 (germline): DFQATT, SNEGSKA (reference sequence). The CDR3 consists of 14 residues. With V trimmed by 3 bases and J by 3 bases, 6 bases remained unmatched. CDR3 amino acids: CSASRTSAYYEQYF. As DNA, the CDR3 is TGCAGTGCTAGTAGGACTAGCGCTTACTACGAGCAGTACTTC.

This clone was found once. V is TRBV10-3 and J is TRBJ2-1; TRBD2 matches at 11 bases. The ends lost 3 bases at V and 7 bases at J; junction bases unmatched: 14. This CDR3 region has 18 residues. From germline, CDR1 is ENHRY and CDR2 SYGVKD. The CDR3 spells CAISEQLAGVEIRNEQFF. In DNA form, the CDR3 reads TGTGCCATCAGTGAACAACTAGCGGGAGTAGAGATTCGGAATGAGCAGTTCTTC.

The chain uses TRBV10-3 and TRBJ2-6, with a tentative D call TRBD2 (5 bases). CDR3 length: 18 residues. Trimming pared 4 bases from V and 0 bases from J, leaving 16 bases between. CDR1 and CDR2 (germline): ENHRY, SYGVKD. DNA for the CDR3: TGTGCCATCAGTGTAATCCGGCCTGGGAGCTCTGGGGCCAACGTCCTGACTTTC. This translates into CAISVIRPGSSGANVLTF.

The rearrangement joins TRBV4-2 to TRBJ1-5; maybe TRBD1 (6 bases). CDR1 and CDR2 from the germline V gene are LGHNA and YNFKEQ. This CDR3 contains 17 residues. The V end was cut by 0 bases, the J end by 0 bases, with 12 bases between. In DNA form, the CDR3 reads TGTGCCAGCAGCCAAGAGGACAGTGTCGATAGCAATCAGCCCCAGCATTTT. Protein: CASSQEDSVDSNQPQHF.

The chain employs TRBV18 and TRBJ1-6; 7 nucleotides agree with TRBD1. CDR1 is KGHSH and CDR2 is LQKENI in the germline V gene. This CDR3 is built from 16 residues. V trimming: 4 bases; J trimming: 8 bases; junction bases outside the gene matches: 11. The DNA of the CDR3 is TGTGCCAGCTCACGCGAGACAGGGTCGGCTTATTCACCCCTCCACTTT. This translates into CASSRETGSAYSPLHF.

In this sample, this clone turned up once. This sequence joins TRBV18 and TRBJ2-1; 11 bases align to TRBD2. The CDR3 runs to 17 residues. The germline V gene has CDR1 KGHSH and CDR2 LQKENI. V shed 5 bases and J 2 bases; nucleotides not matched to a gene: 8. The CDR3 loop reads CASSTGTSGVPYNEQFF. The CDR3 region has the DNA TGTGCCAGCTCAACCGGGACTAGCGGAGTCCCCTACAATGAGCAGTTCTTC.

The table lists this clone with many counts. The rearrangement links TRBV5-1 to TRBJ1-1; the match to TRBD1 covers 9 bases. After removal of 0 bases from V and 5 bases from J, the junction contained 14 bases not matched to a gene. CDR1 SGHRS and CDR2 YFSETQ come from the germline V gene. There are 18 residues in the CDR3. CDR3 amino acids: CASSLDRNLNRGRTEAFF. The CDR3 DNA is TGCGCCAGCAGCTTGGACCGTAACCTGAACAGGGGGCGGACTGAAGCTTTCTTT.

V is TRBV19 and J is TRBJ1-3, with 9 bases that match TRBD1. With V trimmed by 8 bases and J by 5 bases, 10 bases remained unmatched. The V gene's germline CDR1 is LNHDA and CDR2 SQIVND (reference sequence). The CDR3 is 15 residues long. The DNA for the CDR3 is TGTGCCAGTTCCAACTCCGGGACAGGGAGAAACACCATATATTTT. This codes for CASSNSGTGRNTIYF.

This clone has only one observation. As DNA, the CDR3 is TGTGCCAGTAGTGACAGTTTTTCTGGGGCCAACGTCCTGACTTTC. This gives the protein CASSDSFSGANVLTF. The chain uses TRBV19 and TRBJ2-6; weak D call: TRBD1 (5 bases). The CDR3 is 15 residues long. Trimming left V 5 bases short and J 1 base short, with 9 bases between. Germline V gives CDR1 LNHDA, CDR2 SQIVND (reference sequence).

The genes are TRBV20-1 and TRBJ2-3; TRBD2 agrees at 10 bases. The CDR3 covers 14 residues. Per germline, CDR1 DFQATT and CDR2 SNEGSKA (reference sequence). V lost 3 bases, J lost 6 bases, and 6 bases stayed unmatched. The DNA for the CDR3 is TGCAGTGCTAGTAAAGCGGGAGGGGTTGATACGCAGTATTTT. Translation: CSASKAGGVDTQYF.

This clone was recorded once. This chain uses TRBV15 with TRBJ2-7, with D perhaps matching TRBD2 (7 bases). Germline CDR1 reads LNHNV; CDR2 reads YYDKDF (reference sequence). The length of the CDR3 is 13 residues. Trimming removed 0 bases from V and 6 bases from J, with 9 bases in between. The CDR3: CATSRERGGEQYF. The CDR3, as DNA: TGTGCCACCAGCAGAGAGAGGGGGGGCGAGCAGTACTTC.